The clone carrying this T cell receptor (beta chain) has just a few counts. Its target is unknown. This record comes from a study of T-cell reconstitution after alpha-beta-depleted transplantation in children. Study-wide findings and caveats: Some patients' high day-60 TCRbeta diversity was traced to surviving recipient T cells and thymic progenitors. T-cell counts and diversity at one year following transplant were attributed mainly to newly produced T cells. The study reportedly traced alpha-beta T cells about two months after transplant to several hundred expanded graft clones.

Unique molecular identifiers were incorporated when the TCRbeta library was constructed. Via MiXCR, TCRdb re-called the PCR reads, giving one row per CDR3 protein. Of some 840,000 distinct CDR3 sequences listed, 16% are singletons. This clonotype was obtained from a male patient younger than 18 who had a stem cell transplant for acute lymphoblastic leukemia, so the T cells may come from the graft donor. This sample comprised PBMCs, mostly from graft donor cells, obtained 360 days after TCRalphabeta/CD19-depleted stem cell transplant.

This chain's CDR3 is CASRSMTAEAFF. As DNA, the CDR3 is TGTGCCAGCAGGTCCATGACAGCCGAAGCTTTCTTT. The rearrangement joins TRBV27 to TRBJ1-1; TRBD1 might be the D (5 bases). Germline V gene lookup returns CDR1 MNHEY and CDR2 SMNVEV (reference sequence). The CDR3 runs to 12 residues. V was clipped by 6 bases and J by 8 bases, with 13 bases between them.